This T cell receptor beta chain came from a study of neoadjuvant nivolumab and ipilimumab in lung cancer. The wider study: Patients got nivolumab 3 mg/kg on days 1, 15 and 29; combination added ipilimumab 1 mg/kg day 1.

Clones were sequenced by immunoSEQ multiplex PCR, and TCRdb holds only the in-frame ones, with some missing. Of thousands of clones in the sample, 60% to 85% were seen once. Overall study results and limits: TCR richness and clonality were higher in tumors than adjacent uninvolved lung.

As for this clone: Its antigen is as yet unknown.

V dropped 5 bases and J dropped 7; count of bases not matched to a gene: 14. The CDR3 spans 16 residues. CDR1 is SGHTA, CDR2 FQGNSA, per germline. This clonotype was sampled from an adult with non-small cell lung cancer. The rearrangement joins TRBV7-2 to TRBJ2-5; 9 positions match TRBD2. The input for sequencing was tumor tissue, taken after neoadjuvant nivolumab, alone or with ipilimumab, at or shortly before surgery. The chain's CDR3 is CASSGRLAAALATQYF. The CDR3 DNA reads as TGTGCCAGCAGCGGTCGACTAGCGGCCGCATTGGCGACCCAGTACTTC.